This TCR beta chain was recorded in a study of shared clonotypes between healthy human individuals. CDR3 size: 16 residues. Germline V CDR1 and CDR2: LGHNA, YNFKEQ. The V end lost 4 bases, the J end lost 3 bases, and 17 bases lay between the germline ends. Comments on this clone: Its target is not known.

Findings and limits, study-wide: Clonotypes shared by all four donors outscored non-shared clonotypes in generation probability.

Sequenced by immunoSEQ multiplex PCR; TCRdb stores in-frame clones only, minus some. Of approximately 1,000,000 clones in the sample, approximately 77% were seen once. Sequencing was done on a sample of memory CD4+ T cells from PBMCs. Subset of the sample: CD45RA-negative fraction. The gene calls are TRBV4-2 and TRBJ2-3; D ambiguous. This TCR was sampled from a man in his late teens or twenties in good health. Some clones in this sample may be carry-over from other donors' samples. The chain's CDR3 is CASSLPGHSATDTQYF. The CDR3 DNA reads TGTGCCAGCAGCCTCCCGGGCCACTCAGCAACAGATACGCAGTATTTT.